A selection of T cell receptor beta chains follows, all from one sample in a study of T cell responses to AZD1222 COVID-19 vaccine. TCRdb's copy holds only in-frame clones and misses some; the assay was immunoSEQ multiplex PCR. Of approximately 180,000 clones listed, approximately 90% were seen once; the top ten hold roughly 3.1%. The source material was peripheral blood, sampled on day 0 of AZD1222 vaccination. These receptors originate from an adult in good health. The CDR3 runs from the conserved cysteine through the conserved F or W. Each record gives: CDR3 protein, CDR3 DNA, clone size, D gene, J gene, V gene. A D gene is named only where the DNA matches it firmly. The listing skips clone size in some rows; elsewhere it reads once, few, many or a size class.

CASSLGLAGGRTDTQYF TGTGCCAGCAGCTTAGGACTAGCGGGGGGCCGCACAGATACGCAGTATTTT - TRBD2 TRBJ2-3 TRBV11-2
CASKPDRGSGNTIYF TGTGCCAGCAAGCCGGATAGGGGCTCTGGAAACACCATATATTTT - - TRBJ1-3 TRBV2
CASSEHKDYEQYF TGTGCCAGCAGCGAACACAAGGACTACGAGCAGTACTTC once - TRBJ2-7 TRBV7-9
CASSARRELFF TGTGCCAGCAGTGCCAGGAGGGAGCTGTTTTTT - - TRBJ2-2 TRBV6-2/TRBV6-3
CASSLARVEAFF TGTGCCAGCAGTTTAGCGCGGGTGGAAGCTTTCTTT once - TRBJ1-1 TRBV12-3/TRBV12-4
CASSERGALSYEQYF TGTGCCAGCAGTGAGCGGGGGGCCCTCTCCTACGAGCAGTACTTC - TRBD2 TRBJ2-7 TRBV2
CASTGGSNNEQFF TGTGCCAGTACGGGGGGGTCCAACAATGAGCAGTTCTTC - TRBD2 TRBJ2-1 TRBV6-5
CASSEGGRRVNQPQHF TGTGCCAGCAGTGAAGGGGGGCGCAGGGTCAATCAGCCCCAGCATTTT - - TRBJ1-5 TRBV2
CATSSRTGSNQPQHF TGTGCCACCAGCAGCCGGACAGGCAGCAATCAGCCCCAGCATTTT - TRBD1 TRBJ1-5 TRBV15
CASSLQEQTGNTIYF TGTGCCAGCTCATTACAGGAACAGACTGGAAACACCATATATTTT - - TRBJ1-3 TRBV18
CATGGASPLHF TGTGCCACGGGGGGGGCTTCACCCCTCCACTTT - - TRBJ1-6 TRBV19
CASSQFDRGANYGYTF TGTGCCAGCAGCCAATTCGACAGGGGAGCTAACTATGGCTACACCTTC - TRBD1 TRBJ1-2 TRBV9
CASSLWSGRYYEQYF TGCGCCAGCAGCTTGTGGTCAGGGCGCTACTACGAGCAGTACTTC once - TRBJ2-7 TRBV5-1
CAISDVSEASNYGYTF TGTGCCATCAGTGATGTGTCAGAGGCATCTAACTATGGCTACACCTTC - - TRBJ1-2 TRBV10-3
CSVSDSGFSSYNEQFF TGCAGCGTTAGTGATAGCGGGTTCAGCTCCTACAATGAGCAGTTCTTC - TRBD2 TRBJ2-1 TRBV29-1
CASSVGDRGIQNTIYF TGTGCCAGCAGCGTAGGGGACAGGGGAATTCAAAACACCATATATTTT - TRBD1 TRBJ1-3 TRBV9
CASSPMGGGVEAFF TGTGCCAGCAGTCCAATGGGGGGGGGCGTAGAAGCTTTCTTT - - TRBJ1-1 TRBV7-8
CASSDRGSTDTQYF TGTGCCAGTAGCGACAGAGGAAGCACAGATACGCAGTATTTT - - TRBJ2-3 TRBV19
CASSPGRNEQFF TGTGCCAGCAGCCCCGGACGCAATGAGCAGTTCTTC - - TRBJ2-1 TRBV9
CASSRTDRNTEAFF TGTGCCAGCAGCAGAACGGACAGGAACACTGAAGCTTTCTTT - - TRBJ1-1 TRBV6-2/TRBV6-3
CASSLGGSLSQYF TGTGCCAGCAGTTTGGGGGGGTCACTGTCCCAGTACTTC - TRBD2 TRBJ2-5 TRBV6-5
CASSFWENEKLFF TGTGCCAGCAGCTTCTGGGAAAATGAAAAACTGTTTTTT - - TRBJ1-4 TRBV7-9
CASSQGLVYEQYF TGTGCCAGCAGCCAAGGTCTAGTATACGAGCAGTACTTC once - TRBJ2-7 TRBV3-1/TRBV3-2
CASSPTPGRKNTEAFF TGTGCCAGCTCACCGACCCCGGGACGGAAGAACACTGAAGCTTTCTTT - - TRBJ1-1 TRBV18
CASSPLAGCSGANVLTF TGTGCCAGCAGCCCACTAGCGGGATGCTCTGGGGCCAACGTCCTGACTTTC - TRBD2 TRBJ2-6 TRBV5-7
CASRDNTGELFF TGTGCCAGTAGGGATAACACCGGGGAGCTGTTTTTT - - TRBJ2-2 TRBV19
CAWSVRDSPLHF TGTGCCTGGAGTGTACGTGATTCACCCCTCCACTTT - - TRBJ1-6 TRBV30
CSVDPGPGEQYF TGCAGCGTTGATCCAGGGCCTGGCGAGCAGTACTTC - - TRBJ2-7 TRBV29-1
CASSLAGNQETQYF TGTGCCAGCAGCTTAGCCGGGAACCAAGAGACCCAGTACTTC - - TRBJ2-5 TRBV11-2
CASSRGERGSDTQYF TGTGCCAGCAGCCGGGGGGAGCGGGGGTCAGATACGCAGTATTTT - TRBD2 TRBJ2-3 TRBV5-4
CASSFSGGTDTQYF TGCGCCAGCAGCTTTAGCGGGGGCACAGATACGCAGTATTTT - TRBD2 TRBJ2-3 TRBV5-1
CASSKSGRVGGNTIYF TGTGCCAGCAGCAAGAGCGGCAGGGTTGGTGGAAACACCATATATTTT - - TRBJ1-3 TRBV21-1
CASSYGGSVTQYF TGTGCCAGCAGTTATGGGGGGTCGGTTACGCAGTATTTT - - TRBJ2-3 TRBV6-2/TRBV6-3
CASSQGGTANTEAFF TGCGCCAGCAGCCAAGGAGGGACGGCGAACACTGAAGCTTTCTTT - - TRBJ1-1 TRBV4-1
CASARGESGSPLHF TGTGCCAGTGCCCGTGGGGAGTCGGGGTCACCCCTCCACTTT - - TRBJ1-6 TRBV2
CASSQEGRKAFF TGTGCCAGCAGCCAGGAGGGCAGAAAAGCTTTCTTT - - TRBJ1-1 TRBV3-1/TRBV3-2
CASSLGGQARDTQYF TGTGCCAGCAGCTTAGGAGGCCAGGCGAGAGATACGCAGTATTTT - - TRBJ2-3 TRBV11-3
CASSFGEATDTQYF TGCGCCAGCAGCTTTGGAGAGGCCACAGATACGCAGTATTTT - - TRBJ2-3 TRBV5-1
CASSRDETGELFF TGTGCCAGCAGTAGAGACGAAACCGGGGAGCTGTTTTTT - - TRBJ2-2 TRBV6-2/TRBV6-3